This paragraph covers one T cell receptor beta chain sequence. This specimen comes from a study of blood T cell repertoires in COVID-19. Study-level background: PBMCs, B-cell-depleted T cells, or T cells provided the cDNA or gDNA that made up the material.

Measured with immunoSEQ multiplex PCR; TCRdb has only the in-frame clones, and not every one. The sample shows about 150,000 clones, roughly 72% of them seen only once. The sequence derives from a woman of 80 years or more with acute or convalescent COVID-19. Sequencing input: peripheral blood.

In DNA, the CDR3 is TGTGCCAGCAGTGTGGACAGGGCCCAAGGCACTGAAGCTTTCTTT. Translation gives CASSVDRAQGTEAFF. V is TRBV2 and J is TRBJ1-1; 8 bases agree with TRBD1. V lost 4 bases, J lost 4 bases, and 8 bases stayed unmatched. The CDR3 extends over 15 amino acids. Germline loops: CDR1 SNHLY, CDR2 FYNNEI.